This T cell receptor (beta chain) was obtained from a study of tumor-infiltrating lymphocytes in primary liver carcinoma. Overall study: Staging placed the tumors at T1-T3 N0M0, and they measured about 4 to 10 cm across.

TCR beta cDNA was made from roughly 450 ng total RNA with a constant-region primer. Three nested multiplex PCR rounds, a slightly modified ARM-PCR, produced the libraries for TCR beta. In the first two PCR rounds, TRBV1-TRBV30 forward primers were paired with a C-beta reverse primer, and each round lasted roughly 9 cycles. TCRdb re-called the multiplex PCR reads through MiXCR, storing one row per CDR3 protein. This sample has 300,000 to 400,000 distinct CDR3 sequences, with roughly 61% found just once. For blood RNA, unsorted whole blood served as the source, and germline DNA was extracted too. CDR3 length: 14 residues. V shed 6 bases and J shed 0 bases, with 11 bases lying between them. Germline CDR1 GTSNPN, CDR2 SVGIG (reference sequence).

The clonotype comes from a man between 35 and 55 years old with primary liver carcinoma and hepatitis B virus infection. The chain is built from TRBV30 and TRBJ2-2, with D maybe TRBD1 (6 bases). Input material: peripheral blood. The CDR3 DNA follows: TGTGCCTGCCACAGGGAACCGAACACCGGGGAGCTGTTTTTT. It yields the protein CACHREPNTGELFF.